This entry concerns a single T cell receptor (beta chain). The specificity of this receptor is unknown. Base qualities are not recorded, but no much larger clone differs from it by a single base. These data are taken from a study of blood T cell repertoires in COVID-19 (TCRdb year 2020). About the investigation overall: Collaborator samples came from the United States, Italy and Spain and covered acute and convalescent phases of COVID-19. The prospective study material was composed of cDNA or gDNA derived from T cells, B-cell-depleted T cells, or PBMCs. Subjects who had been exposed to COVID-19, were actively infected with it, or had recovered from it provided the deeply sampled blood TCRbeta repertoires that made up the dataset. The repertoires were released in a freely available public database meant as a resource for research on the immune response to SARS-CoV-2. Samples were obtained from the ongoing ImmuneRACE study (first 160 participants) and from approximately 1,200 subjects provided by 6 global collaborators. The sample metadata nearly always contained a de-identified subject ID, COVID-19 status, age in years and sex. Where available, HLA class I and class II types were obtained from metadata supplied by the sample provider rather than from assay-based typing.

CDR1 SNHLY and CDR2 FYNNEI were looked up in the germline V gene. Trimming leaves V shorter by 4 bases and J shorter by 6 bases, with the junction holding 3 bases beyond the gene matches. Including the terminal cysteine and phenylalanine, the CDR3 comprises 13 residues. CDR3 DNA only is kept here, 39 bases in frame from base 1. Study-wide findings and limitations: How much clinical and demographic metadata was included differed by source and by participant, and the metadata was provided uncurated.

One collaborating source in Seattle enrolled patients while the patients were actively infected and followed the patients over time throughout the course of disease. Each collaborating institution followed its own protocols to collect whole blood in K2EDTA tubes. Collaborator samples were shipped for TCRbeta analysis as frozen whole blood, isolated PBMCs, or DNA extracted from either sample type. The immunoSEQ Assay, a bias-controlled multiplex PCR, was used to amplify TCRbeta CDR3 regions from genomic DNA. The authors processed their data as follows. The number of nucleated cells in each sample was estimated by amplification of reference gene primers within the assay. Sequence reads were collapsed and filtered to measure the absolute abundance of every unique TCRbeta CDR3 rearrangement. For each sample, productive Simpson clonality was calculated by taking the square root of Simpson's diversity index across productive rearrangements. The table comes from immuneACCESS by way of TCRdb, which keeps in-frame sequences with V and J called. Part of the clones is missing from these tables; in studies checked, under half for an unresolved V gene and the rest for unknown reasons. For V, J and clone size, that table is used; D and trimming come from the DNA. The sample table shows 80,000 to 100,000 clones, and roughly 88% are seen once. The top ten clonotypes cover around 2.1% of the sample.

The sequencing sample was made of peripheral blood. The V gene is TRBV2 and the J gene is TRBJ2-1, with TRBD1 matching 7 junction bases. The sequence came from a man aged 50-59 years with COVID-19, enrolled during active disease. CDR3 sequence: CASSGQGGNEQFF. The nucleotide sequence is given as TGTGCCAGCAGTGGACAGGGTGGCAATGAGCAGTTCTTC.